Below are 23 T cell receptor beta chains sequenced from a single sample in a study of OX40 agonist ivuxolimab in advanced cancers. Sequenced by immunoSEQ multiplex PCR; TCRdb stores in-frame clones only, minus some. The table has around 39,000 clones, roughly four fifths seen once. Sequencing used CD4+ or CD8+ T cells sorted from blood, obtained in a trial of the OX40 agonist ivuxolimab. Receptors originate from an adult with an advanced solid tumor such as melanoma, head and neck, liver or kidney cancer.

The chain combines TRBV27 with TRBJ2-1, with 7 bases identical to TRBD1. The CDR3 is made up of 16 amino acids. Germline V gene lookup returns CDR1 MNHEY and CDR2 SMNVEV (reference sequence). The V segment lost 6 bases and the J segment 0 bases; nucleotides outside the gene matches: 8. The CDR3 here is CASRRDSLSSYNEQFF. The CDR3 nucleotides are TGTGCCAGCAGAAGGGACAGCTTGAGCTCCTACAATGAGCAGTTCTTC.

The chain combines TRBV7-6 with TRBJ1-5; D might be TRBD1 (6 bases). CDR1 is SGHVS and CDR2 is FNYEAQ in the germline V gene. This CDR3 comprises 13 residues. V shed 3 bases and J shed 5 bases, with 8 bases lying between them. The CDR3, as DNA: TGTGCCAGCAGCTTGGGGGCCTATCAGCCCCAGCATTTT. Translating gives CASSLGAYQPQHF.

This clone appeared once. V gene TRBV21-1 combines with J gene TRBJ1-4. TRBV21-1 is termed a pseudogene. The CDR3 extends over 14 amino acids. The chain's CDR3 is CASSKGSTNEKLFF. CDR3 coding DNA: TGTGCCAGCAGCAAGGGGTCAACTAATGAAAAACTGTTTTTT.

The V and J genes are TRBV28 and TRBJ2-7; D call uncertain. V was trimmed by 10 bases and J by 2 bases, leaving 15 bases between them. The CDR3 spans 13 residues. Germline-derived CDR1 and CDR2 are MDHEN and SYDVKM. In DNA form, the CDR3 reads TGTGCCACCAACGTTCCAGTGACCTACGAGCAGTACTTC. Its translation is CATNVPVTYEQYF.

The CDR3 DNA reads TGTGCCAGCTTCGGGACTTCAAACACCGGGGAGCTGTTTTTT. The encoded protein is CASFGTSNTGELFF. The V and J genes are TRBV2 and TRBJ2-2; a possible D gene is TRBD2 (6 bases). V gave up 8 bases and J gave up 2 bases, with 12 bases separating them. Germline V gene data show CDR1 as SNHLY and CDR2 as FYNNEI. The CDR3 length is 14 residues.

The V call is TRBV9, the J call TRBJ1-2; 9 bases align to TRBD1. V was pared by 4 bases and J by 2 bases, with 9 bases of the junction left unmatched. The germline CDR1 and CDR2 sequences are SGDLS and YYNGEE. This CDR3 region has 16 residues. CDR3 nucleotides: TGTGCCAGCAGCCCGACTGGGACAGGGAAAAACTATGGCTACACCTTC. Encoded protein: CASSPTGTGKNYGYTF.

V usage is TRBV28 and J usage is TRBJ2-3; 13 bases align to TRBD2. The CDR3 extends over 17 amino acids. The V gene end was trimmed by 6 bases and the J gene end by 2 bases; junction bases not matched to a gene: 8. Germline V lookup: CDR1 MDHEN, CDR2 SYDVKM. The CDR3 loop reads CASSGWTSGRFTDTQYF. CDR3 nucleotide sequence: TGTGCCAGCAGCGGTTGGACTAGCGGGAGATTCACAGATACGCAGTATTTT.

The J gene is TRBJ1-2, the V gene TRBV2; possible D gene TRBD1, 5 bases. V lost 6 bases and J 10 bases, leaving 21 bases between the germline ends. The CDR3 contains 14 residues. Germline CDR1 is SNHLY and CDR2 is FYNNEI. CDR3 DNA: TGTGCCAGCAGGATCGGGACCGCCTCTACAGTCTACACCTTC. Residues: CASRIGTASTVYTF. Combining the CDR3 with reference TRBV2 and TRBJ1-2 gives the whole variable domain EPEVTQTPSHQVTQMGQEVILRCVPISNHLYFYWYRQILGQKVEFLVSFYNNEISEKSEIFDDQFSVERPDGSNFTLKIRSTKLEDSAMYFCASRIGTASTVYTFGSGTRLTVV.

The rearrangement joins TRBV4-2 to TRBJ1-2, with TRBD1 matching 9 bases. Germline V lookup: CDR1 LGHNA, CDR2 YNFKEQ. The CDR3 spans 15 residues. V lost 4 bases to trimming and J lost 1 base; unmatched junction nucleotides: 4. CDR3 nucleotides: TGTGCCAGCAGCCCGGGGACAGGGCATAACTATGGCTACACCTTC. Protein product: CASSPGTGHNYGYTF.

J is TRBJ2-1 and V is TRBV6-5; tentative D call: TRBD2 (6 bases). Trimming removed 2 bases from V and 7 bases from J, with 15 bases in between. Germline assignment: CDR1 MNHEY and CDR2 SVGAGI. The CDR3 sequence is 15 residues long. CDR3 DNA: TGTGCCAGCAGTTACGAGGGAGGTAGCTGGAATGAGCAGTTCTTC. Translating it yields CASSYEGGSWNEQFF.

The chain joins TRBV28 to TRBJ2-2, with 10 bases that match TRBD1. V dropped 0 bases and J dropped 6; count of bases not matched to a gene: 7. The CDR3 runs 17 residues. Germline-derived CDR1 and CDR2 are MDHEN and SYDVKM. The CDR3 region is CASSLWTGGASPGELFF. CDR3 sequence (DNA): TGTGCCAGCAGTTTATGGACAGGGGGCGCTTCCCCCGGGGAGCTGTTTTTT.

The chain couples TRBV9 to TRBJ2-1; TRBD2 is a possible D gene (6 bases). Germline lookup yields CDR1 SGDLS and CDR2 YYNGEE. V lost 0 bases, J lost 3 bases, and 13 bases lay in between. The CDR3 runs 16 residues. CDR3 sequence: CASSVGGLTLYNEQFF. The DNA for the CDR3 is TGTGCCAGCAGCGTAGGGGGACTCACGCTCTACAATGAGCAGTTCTTC.

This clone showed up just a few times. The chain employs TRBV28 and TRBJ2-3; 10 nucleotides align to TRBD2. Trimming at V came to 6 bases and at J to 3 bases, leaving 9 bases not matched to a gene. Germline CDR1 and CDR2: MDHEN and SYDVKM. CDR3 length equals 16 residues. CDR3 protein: CASSLDRAGGTDTQYF. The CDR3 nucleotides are TGTGCCAGCAGCTTAGACCGAGCGGGAGGGACAGATACGCAGTATTTT. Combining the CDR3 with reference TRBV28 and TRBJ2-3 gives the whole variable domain DVKVTQSSRYLVKRTGEKVFLECVQDMDHENMFWYRQDPGLGLRLIYFSYDVKMKEKGDIPEGYSVSREKKERFSLILESASTNQTSMYLCASSLDRAGGTDTQYFGPGTRLTVL.

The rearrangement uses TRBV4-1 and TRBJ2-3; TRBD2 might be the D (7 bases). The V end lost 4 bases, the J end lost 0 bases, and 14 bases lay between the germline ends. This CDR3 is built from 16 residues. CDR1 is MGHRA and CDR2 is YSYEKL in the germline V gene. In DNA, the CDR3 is TGCGCCAGCAGCCTTCGGGGGGCCCGCAGCACAGATACGCAGTATTTT. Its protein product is CASSLRGARSTDTQYF.

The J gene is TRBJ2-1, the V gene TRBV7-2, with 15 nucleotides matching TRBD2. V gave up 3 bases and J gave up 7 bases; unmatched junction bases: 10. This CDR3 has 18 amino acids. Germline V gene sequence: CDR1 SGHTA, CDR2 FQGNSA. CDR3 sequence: CASSLWTSGGAFRNEQFF. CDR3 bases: TGTGCCAGCAGCTTGTGGACTAGCGGGGGGGCCTTTAGGAATGAGCAGTTCTTC. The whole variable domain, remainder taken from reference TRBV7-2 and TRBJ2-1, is GAGVSQSPSNKVTEKGKDVELRCDPISGHTALYWYRQSLGQGLEFLIYFQGNSAPDKSGLPSDRFSAERTGGSVSTLTIQRTQQEDSAVYLCASSLWTSGGAFRNEQFFGPGTRLTVL.

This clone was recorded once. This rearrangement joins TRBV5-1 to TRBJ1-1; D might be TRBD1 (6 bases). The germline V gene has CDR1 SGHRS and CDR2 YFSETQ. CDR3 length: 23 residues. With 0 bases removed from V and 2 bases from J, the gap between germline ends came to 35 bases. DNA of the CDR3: TGCGCCAGCAGCTTGGGACTTAAGTTCTCGAGCGATCCAGGACAGCCCGTAAACACTGAAGCTTTCTTT. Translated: CASSLGLKFSSDPGQPVNTEAFF.

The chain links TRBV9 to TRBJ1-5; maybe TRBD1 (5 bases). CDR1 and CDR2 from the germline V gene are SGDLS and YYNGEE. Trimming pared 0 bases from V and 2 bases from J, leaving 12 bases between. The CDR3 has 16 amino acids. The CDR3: CASSVGTGDGNQPQHF. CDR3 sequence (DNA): TGTGCCAGCAGCGTAGGGACGGGGGATGGCAATCAGCCCCAGCATTTT.

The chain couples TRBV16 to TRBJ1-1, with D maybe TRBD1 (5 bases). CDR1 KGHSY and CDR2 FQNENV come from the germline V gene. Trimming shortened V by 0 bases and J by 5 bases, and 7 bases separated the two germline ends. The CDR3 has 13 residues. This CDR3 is CASSQSRQTEAFF. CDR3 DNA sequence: TGTGCCAGCAGCCAATCACGACAGACTGAAGCTTTCTTT. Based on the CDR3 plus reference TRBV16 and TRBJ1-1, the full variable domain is GEEVAQTPKHLVRGEGQKAKLYCAPIKGHSYVFWYQQVLKNEFKFLISFQNENVFDETGMPKERFSAKCLPNSPCSLEIQATKLEDSAVYFCASSQSRQTEAFFGQGTRLTVV.

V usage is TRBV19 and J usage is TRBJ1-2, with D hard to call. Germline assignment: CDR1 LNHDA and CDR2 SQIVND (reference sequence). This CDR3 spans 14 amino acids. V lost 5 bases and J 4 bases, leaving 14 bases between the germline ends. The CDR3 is CASSHYQDLYGYTF. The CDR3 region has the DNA TGTGCCAGTAGTCACTACCAGGACCTCTATGGCTACACCTTC.

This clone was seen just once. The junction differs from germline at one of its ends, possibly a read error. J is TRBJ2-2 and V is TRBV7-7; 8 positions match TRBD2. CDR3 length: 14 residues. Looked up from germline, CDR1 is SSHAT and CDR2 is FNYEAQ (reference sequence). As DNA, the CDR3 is TGTGCTAGCAGCCCGGGACTAGGTACCGGGGAGCTGTTTTTT. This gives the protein CASSPGLGTGELFF. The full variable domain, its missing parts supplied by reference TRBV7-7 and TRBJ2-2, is GAGVSQSPRYKVTKRGQDVTLRCDPISSHATLYWYQQALGQGPEFLTYFNYEAQPDKSGLPSDRFSAERPEGSISTLTIQRTEQRDSAMYRCASSPGLGTGELFFGEGSRLTVL.

DNA of the CDR3: TGTGCCATCAGAAGCGGGACTAGCGGGAACGAGCAGTTCTTC. Translation: CAIRSGTSGNEQFF. J is TRBJ2-1 and V is TRBV10-3; 13 bases match TRBD2. CDR1 ENHRY and CDR2 SYGVKD come from the germline V gene. The CDR3 runs to 14 residues. V trimming: 6 bases; J trimming: 10 bases; junction bases outside the gene matches: 6.

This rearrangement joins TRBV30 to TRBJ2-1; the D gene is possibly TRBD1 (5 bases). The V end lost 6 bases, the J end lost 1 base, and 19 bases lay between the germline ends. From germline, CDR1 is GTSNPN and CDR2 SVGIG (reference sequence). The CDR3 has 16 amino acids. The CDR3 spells CACTTRAPGSYNEQFF. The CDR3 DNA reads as TGTGCCTGCACCACCAGGGCACCGGGTTCCTACAATGAGCAGTTCTTC.

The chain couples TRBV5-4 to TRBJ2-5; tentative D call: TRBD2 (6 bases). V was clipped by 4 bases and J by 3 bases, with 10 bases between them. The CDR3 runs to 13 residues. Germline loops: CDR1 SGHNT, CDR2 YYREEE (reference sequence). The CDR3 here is CASSKPGEETQYF. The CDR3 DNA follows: TGTGCCAGCAGCAAGCCGGGGGAAGAGACCCAGTACTTC.